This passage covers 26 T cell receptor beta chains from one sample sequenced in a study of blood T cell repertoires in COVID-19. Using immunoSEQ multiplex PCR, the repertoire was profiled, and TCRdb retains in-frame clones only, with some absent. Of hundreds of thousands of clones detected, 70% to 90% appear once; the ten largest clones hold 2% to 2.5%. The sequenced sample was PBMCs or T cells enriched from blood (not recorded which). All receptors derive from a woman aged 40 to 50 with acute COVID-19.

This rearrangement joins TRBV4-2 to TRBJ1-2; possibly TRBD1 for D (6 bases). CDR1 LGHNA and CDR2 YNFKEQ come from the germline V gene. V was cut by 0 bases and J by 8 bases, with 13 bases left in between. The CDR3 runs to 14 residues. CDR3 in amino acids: CASSQDVMGAGYTF. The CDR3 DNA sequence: TGTGCCAGCAGCCAAGATGTAATGGGGGCCGGCTACACCTTC.

CDR3 amino acids: CASRLSRGVDTQYF. CDR3 nucleotides: TGTGCCAGCAGGCTTAGCAGGGGTGTGGATACGCAGTATTTT. The rearrangement uses TRBV6-5 and TRBJ2-3; a possible D gene is TRBD1 (6 bases). In germline, CDR1 is MNHEY, CDR2 SVGAGI. The CDR3 is 14 amino acids. Between the trimmed V and J ends, which lost 6 bases and 6 bases, there was a span of 16 bases.

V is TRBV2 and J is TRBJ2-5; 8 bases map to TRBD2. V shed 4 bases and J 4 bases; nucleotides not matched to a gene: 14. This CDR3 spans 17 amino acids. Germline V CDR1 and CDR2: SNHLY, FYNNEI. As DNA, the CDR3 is TGTGCCAGCAGTGTTTCGCTAGGCGGGGGGTTGGGAGAGACCCAGTACTTC. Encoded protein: CASSVSLGGGLGETQYF.

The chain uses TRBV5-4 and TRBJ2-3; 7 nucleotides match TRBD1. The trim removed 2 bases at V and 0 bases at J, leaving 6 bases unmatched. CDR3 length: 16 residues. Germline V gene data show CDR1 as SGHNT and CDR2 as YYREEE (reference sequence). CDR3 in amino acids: CASSFDRAPSTDTQYF. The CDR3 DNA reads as TGTGCCAGCAGCTTTGACAGGGCCCCTAGCACAGATACGCAGTATTTT.

The CDR3 protein is CASSFDRLSYTF. CDR3 bases: TGTGCCAGCAGCTTCGACAGGCTCAGCTACACCTTC. The chain carries TRBV7-9 and TRBJ1-2; a weak D match, TRBD1 (6 bases). Germline V gene sequence: CDR1 SEHNR, CDR2 FQNEAQ (reference sequence). V lost 3 bases and J lost 9, with 11 bases in between. This CDR3 spans 12 amino acids.

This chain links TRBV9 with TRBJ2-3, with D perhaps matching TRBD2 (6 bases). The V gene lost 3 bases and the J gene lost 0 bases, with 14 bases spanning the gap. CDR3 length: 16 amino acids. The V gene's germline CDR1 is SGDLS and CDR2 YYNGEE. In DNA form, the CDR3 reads TGTGCCAGCAGCGCCCTGGGGGGACTTAGCACAGATACGCAGTATTTT. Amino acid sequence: CASSALGGLSTDTQYF.

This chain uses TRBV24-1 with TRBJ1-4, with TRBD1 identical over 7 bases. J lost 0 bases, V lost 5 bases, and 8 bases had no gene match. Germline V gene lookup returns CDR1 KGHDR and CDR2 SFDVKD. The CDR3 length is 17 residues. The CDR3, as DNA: TGTGCCACCAGTGGAAGCCAGGGGGATCCAACTAATGAAAAACTGTTTTTT. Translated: CATSGSQGDPTNEKLFF.

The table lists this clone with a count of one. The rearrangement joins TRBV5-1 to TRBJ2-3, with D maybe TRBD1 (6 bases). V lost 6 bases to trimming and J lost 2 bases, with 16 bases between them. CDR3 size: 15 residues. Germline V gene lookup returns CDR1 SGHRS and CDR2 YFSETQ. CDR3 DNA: TGCGCCAGCATGATTATCGGACAGCTCACAGATACGCAGTATTTT. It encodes CASMIIGQLTDTQYF.

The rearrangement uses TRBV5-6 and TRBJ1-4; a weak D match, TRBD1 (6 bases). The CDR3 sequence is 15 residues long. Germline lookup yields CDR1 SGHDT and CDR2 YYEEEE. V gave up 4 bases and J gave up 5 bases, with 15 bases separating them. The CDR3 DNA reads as TGTGCCAGCAGCACCGCCACAGGGTTGAATGAAAAACTGTTTTTT. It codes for CASSTATGLNEKLFF.

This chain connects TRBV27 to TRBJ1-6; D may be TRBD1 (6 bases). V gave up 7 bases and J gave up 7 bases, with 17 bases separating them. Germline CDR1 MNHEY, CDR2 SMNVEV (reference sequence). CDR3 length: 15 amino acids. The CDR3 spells CASTTAGGRNSPLHF. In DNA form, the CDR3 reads TGTGCCAGCACTACCGCGGGGGGCAGGAATTCACCCCTCCACTTT.

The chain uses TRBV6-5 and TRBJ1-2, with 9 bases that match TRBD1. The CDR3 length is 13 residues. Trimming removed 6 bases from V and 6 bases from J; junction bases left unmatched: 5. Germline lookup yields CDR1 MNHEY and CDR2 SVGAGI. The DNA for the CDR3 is TGTGCCAGCAGACTACAGGGGGCGGATGGCTACACCTTC. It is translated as CASRLQGADGYTF.

CDR3 DNA: TGTGCCAGCAGCTCTCCTCAAGGGGCGGCCCGGGTCGACGAGCAGTACTTC. This codes for CASSSPQGAARVDEQYF. The gene calls are TRBV3-1 (or the pseudogene TRBV3-2) and TRBJ2-7, with D possibly TRBD1 on 5 matching bases. The germline V gene has CDR1 LGHDT and CDR2 YNNKEL (reference sequence). The CDR3 runs to 17 residues. Trimming removed 5 bases at V and 5 bases at J, with 25 bases between.

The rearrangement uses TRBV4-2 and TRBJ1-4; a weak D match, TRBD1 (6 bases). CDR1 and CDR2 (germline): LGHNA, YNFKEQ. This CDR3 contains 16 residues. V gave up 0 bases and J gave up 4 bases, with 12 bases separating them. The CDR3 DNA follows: TGTGCCAGCAGCCAAGATGGGGACACCCTTAATGAAAAACTGTTTTTT. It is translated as CASSQDGDTLNEKLFF.

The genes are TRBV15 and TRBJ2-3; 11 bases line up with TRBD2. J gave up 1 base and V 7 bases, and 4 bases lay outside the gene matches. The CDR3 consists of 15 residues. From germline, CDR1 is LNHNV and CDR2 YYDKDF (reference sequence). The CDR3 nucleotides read TGTGCCACCAATCTAGCGGGGGGCCGCACAGATACGCAGTATTTT. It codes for CATNLAGGRTDTQYF.

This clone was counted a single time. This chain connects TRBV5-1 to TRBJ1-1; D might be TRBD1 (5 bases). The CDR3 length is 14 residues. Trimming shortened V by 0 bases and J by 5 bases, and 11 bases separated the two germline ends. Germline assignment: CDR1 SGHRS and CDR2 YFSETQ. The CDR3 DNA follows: TGCGCCAGCAGCTTGGGTGGGGCTAGAACTGAAGCTTTCTTT. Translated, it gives CASSLGGARTEAFF.

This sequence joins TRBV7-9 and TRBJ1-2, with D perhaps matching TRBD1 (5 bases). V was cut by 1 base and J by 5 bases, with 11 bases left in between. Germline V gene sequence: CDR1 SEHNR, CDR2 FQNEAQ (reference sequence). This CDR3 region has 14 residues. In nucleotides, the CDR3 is TGTGCCAGCAGCTTAGACTTTAGGGGATATGGCTACACCTTC. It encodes CASSLDFRGYGYTF.

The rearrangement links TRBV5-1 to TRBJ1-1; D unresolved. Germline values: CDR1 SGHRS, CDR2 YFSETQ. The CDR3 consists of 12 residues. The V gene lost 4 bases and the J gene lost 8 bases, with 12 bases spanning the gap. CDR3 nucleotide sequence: TGCGCCAGCAGCAACCTAGCCACGGAAGCTTTCTTT. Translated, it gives CASSNLATEAFF. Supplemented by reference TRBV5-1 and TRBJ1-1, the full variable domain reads KAGVTQTPRYLIKTRGQQVTLSCSPISGHRSVSWYQQTPGQGLQFLFEYFSETQRNKGNFPGRFSGRQFSNSRSEMNVSTLELGDSALYLCASSNLATEAFFGQGTRLTVV.

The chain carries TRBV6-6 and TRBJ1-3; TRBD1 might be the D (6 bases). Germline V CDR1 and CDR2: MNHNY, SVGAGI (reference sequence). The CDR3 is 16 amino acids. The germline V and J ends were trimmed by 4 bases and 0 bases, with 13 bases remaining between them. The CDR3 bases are TGTGCCAGCAGTTCGATGACAGGCAACTCTGGAAACACCATATATTTT. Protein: CASSSMTGNSGNTIYF.

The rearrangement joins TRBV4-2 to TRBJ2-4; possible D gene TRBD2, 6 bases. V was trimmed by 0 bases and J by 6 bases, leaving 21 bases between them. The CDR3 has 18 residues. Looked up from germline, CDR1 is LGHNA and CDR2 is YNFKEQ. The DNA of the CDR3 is TGTGCCAGCAGCCAAGACCACCTGGCCCTCGTGGAGGGAAACATTCAGTACTTC. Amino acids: CASSQDHLALVEGNIQYF.

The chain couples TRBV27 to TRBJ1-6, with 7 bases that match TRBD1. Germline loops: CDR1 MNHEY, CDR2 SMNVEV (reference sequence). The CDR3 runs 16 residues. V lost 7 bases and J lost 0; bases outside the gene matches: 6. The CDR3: CASKPRGDSYNSPLHF. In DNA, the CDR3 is TGTGCCAGCAAACCCAGGGGGGACTCCTATAATTCACCCCTCCACTTT.

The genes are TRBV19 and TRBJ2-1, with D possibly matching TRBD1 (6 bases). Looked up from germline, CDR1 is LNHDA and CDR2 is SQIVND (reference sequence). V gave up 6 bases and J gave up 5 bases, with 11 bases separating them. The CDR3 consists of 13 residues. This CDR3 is CASSPDRDNEQFF. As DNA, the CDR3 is TGTGCCAGTAGCCCGGACAGAGACAATGAGCAGTTCTTC.

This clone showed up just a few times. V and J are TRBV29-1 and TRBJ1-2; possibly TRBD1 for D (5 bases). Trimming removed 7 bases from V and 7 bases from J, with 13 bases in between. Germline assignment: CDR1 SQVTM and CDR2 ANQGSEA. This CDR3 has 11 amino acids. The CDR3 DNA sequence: TGCAGCGGCGGGGCAGGGCTTGGCTACACCTTC. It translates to CSGGAGLGYTF. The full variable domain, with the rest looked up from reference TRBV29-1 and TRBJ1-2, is SAVISQKPSRDICQRGTSLTIQCQVDSQVTMMFWYRQQPGQSLTLIATANQGSEATYESGFVIDKFPISRPNLTFSTLTVSNMSPEDSSIYLCSGGAGLGYTFGSGTRLTVV.

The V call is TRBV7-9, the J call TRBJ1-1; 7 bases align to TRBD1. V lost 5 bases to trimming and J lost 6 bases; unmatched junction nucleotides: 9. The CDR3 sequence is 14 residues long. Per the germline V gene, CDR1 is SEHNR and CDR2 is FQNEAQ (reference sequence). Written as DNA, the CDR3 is TGTGCCAGCAGCCGAACAGGGGACAGTCCTGAAGCTTTCTTT. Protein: CASSRTGDSPEAFF. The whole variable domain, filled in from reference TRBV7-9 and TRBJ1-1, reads DTGVSQNPRHKITKRGQNVTFRCDPISEHNRLYWYRQTLGQGPEFLTYFQNEAQLEKSRLLSDRFSAERPKGSFSTLEIQRTEQGDSAMYLCASSRTGDSPEAFFGQGTRLTVV.

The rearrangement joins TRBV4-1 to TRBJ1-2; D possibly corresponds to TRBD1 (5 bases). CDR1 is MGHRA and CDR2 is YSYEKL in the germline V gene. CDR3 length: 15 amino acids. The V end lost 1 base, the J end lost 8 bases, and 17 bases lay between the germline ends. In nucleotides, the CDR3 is TGCGCCAGCAGCCAAGTAATCGCGTTGGGACTGGGCTACACCTTC. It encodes CASSQVIALGLGYTF.

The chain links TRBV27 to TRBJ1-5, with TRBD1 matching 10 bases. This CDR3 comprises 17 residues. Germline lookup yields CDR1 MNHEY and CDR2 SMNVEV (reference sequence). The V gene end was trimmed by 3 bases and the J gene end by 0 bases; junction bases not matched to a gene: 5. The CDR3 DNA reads TGTGCCAGCAGTTTCCTCGGACAGGGGGATAGCAATCAGCCCCAGCATTTT. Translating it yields CASSFLGQGDSNQPQHF.

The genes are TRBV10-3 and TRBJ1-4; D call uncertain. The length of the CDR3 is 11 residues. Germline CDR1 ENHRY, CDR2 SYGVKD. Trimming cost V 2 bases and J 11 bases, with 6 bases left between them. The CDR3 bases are TGTGCCATCAGTGAGCGCGAGAAACTGTTTTTT. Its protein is CAISEREKLFF.